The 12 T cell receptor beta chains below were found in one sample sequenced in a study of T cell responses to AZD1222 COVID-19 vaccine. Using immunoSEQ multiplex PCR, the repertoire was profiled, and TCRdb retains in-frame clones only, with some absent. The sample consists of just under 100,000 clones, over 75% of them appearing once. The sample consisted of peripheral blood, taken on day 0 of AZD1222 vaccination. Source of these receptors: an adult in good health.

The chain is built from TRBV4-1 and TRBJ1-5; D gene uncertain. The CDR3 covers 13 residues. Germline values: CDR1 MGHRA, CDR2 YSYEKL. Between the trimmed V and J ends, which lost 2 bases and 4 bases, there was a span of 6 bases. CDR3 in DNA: TGCGCCAGCAGCCAAATGGGAAATCAGCCCCAGCATTTT. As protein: CASSQMGNQPQHF.

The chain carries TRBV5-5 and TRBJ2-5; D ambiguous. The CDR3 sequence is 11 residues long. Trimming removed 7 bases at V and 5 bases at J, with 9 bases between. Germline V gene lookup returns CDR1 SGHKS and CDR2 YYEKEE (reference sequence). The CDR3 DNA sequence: TGTGCCAGCTCATCCGGCGAGACCCAGTACTTC. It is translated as CASSSGETQYF.

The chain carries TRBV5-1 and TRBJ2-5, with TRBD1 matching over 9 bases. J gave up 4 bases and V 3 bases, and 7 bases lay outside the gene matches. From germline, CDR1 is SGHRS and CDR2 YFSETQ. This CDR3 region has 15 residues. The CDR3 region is CASSYSGTGRETQYF. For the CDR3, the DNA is TGCGCCAGCAGCTACTCCGGGACAGGGCGAGAGACCCAGTACTTC.

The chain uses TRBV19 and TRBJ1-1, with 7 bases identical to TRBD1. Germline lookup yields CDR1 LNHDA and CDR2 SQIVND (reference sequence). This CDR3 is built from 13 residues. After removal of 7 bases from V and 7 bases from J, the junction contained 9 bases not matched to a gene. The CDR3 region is CASTIGRGGEAFF. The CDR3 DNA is TGTGCCAGTACTATTGGCAGGGGGGGTGAAGCTTTCTTT.

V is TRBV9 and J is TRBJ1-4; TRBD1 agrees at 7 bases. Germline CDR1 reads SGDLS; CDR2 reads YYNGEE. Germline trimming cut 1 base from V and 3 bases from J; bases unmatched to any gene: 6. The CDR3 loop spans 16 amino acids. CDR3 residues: CASSVQGGFANEKLFF. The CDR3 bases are TGTGCCAGCAGCGTACAGGGGGGGTTCGCTAATGAAAAACTGTTTTTT.

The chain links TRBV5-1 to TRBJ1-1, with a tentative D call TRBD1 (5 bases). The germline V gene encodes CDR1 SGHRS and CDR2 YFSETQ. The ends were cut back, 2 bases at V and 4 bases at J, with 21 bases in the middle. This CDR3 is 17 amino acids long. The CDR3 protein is CASSFTGTRLGGTEAFF. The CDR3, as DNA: TGCGCCAGCAGCTTTACAGGCACTAGACTTGGTGGCACTGAAGCTTTCTTT.

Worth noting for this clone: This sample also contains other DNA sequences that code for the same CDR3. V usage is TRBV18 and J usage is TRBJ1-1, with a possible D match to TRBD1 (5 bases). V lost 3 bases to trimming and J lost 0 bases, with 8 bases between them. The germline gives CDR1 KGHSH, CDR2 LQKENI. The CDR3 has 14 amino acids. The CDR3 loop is CASSPGGVNTEAFF. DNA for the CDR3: TGTGCCAGCTCACCTGGAGGGGTGAACACTGAAGCTTTCTTT.

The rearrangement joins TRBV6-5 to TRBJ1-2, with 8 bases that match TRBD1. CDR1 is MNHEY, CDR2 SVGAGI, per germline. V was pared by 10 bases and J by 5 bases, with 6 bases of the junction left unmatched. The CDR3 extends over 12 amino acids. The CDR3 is CATDRGRYGYTF. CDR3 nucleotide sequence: TGTGCCACTGACAGGGGTCGATATGGCTACACCTTC.

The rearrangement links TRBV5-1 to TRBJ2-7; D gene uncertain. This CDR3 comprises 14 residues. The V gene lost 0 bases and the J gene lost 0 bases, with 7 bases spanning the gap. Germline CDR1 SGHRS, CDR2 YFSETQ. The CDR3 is CASSLDGSSYEQYF. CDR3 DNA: TGCGCCAGCAGCTTGGACGGTAGCTCCTACGAGCAGTACTTC.

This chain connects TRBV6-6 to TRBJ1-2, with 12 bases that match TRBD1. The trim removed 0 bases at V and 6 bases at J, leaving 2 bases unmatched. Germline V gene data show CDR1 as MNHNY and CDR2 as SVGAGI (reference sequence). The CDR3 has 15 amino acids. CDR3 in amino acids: CASSYSGQGANGYTF. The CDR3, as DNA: TGTGCCAGCAGTTACTCGGGACAGGGGGCCAATGGCTACACCTTC.

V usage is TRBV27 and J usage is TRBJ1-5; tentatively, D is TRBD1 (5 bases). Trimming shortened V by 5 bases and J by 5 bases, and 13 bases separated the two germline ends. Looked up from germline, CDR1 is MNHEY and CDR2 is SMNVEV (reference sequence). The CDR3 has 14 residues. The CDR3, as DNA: TGTGCCAGCAGTGGGGACGCTGGCCATCAGCCCCAGCATTTT. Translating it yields CASSGDAGHQPQHF.

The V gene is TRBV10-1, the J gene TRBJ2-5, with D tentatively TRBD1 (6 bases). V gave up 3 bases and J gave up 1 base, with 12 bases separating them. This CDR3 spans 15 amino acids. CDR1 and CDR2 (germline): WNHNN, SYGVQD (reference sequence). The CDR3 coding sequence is TGCGCCAGCAGTGATCAGGGGCTCCTCCAAGAGACCCAGTACTTC. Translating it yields CASSDQGLLQETQYF.